This TCR beta chain was sequenced for a study of graft-versus-host responses after intestinal transplantation. Germline V gene data show CDR1 as ENHRY and CDR2 as SYGVKD. V shed 4 bases, J shed 1 base, and the junction held 7 bases outside the gene matches. The CDR3 covers 16 residues. The protocol was immunoSEQ multiplex PCR, while the TCRdb copy is restricted to in-frame clones and leaves out a portion. Here the sample spans around 18,000 clones, around 95% being singletons. On this clone itself: Its antigen is still unknown.

Study-level results: Recipient bone marrow held GvH clones, some seen earlier in ileum or blood.

The specimen was PBMCs, collected 23 days after intestinal transplant. This clonotype was sampled from a human patient who received an intestinal transplant, so some T cells may come from the graft donor. The chain couples TRBV10-3 to TRBJ2-1, with 7 bases lining up with TRBD2. The CDR3 DNA reads as TGTGCCATCAGTGGCTCAGCGGGAAAGTCCTACAATGAGCAGTTCTTC. This translates into CAISGSAGKSYNEQFF.